The rows below give T cell receptor beta chains drawn from one sample of a study of spatial heterogeneity in lung cancer. MiXCR, run by TCRdb on the 5' RACE reads, gives a single entry per CDR3 protein. Counted here are about 23,000 distinct CDR3 sequences, under 8% occurring once; the ten biggest clones make up 10%. The source was lung tumor tissue, collected at surgery. The receptors were gathered from a male donor with early-stage non-small cell lung cancer. The CDR3 runs from the conserved cysteine through the conserved F or W. D genes are given only for firm matches. Clone size is given for some rows only: seen once, a few or many times, or a class if the clone is expanded.

D gene,V gene,J gene,clone size,CDR3 DNA,CDR3 protein
NA,TRBV7-2,TRBJ1-5,few,TGTGCCAGCAGCTTAGCGCTGGGGCAGTATAACAATCAGCCCCAGCATTTT,CASSLALGQYNNQPQHF
NA,TRBV7-2,TRBJ1-5,NA,TGTGCCAGCAGCTTAGCGGGGAAAGGGGATCAGCCCCAGCATTTT,CASSLAGKGDQPQHF
TRBD2,TRBV20-1,TRBJ2-7,many,TGCAGTGCTAGAGATCACCTGGCGGGAGTCTACGAGCAGTACTTC,CSARDHLAGVYEQYF
NA,TRBV7-9,TRBJ2-3,many,TGTGCCAGCAACGTAGCGACGAATACGCAGTATTTT,CASNVATNTQYF
NA,TRBV11-2,TRBJ2-3,few,TGTGCCAGCAGACTTTTCCGGGACTCATATACAGATACGCAGTATTTT,CASRLFRDSYTDTQYF
TRBD1,TRBV18,TRBJ2-7,NA,TGTGCCAGCTCAACGAGACAGGGCGTCTACGAGCAGTACTTC,CASSTRQGVYEQYF
NA,TRBV5-1,TRBJ2-1,many,TGCGCCAGCAGCACGTCCGGACAGAACAATGAGCAGTTCTTC,CASSTSGQNNEQFF
NA,TRBV2,TRBJ2-5,many,TGTGCCAGCAAGTCCCTTGGGACCCAGTACTTC,CASKSLGTQYF
NA,TRBV27,TRBJ2-7,many,TGTGCCAGCAGTTTACGGGGTGCCTACGAGCAGTACTTC,CASSLRGAYEQYF
NA,TRBV6-5,TRBJ2-1,many,TGTGCCAGCAGTTACCTCAATGAGCAGTTCTTC,CASSYLNEQFF
NA,TRBV28,TRBJ2-7,medium-sized,TGTGCCAGCCGCACACCGACAGTTTTCCACGAGCAGTACTTC,CASRTPTVFHEQYF
NA,TRBV29-1,TRBJ2-6,many,TGCAGCGTTGACCAGGGATCCGCGGCGGGGGCCAACGTCCTGACTTTC,CSVDQGSAAGANVLTF
NA,TRBV29-1,TRBJ1-1,many,TGCAGCGTCCGCCGGGGGGGCGGTAATGAAGCTTTCTTT,CSVRRGGGNEAFF
NA,TRBV7-2,TRBJ2-2,many,TGTGCCAGCAGCTTAGCGCTAGCGTATTACACCGGGGAGCTGTTTTTT,CASSLALAYYTGELFF
TRBD1,TRBV7-2,TRBJ2-2,many,TGTGCCAGCAGCTTAGTCCGGGACAGGGGACGCAACACCGGGGAGCTGTTTTTT,CASSLVRDRGRNTGELFF
NA,TRBV20-1,TRBJ1-5,many,TGCAGTGCTATTCCCCTTCGCCCCCAAGCCTATCAGCCCCAGCATTTT,CSAIPLRPQAYQPQHF
NA,TRBV20-1,TRBJ1-5,few,TGCAGTGCTAGAGTGACACGCTATAGCAATCAGCCCCAGCATTTT,CSARVTRYSNQPQHF
NA,TRBV6-5,TRBJ2-6,few,TGTGCCAGCAGAAGGACGGGCTACTCTGGGGCCAACGTCCTGACTTTC,CASRRTGYSGANVLTF
NA,TRBV5-4,TRBJ2-7,few,TGTGCCAGCAGCTTGGGTAGGGTCTCCTACGAGCAGTACTTC,CASSLGRVSYEQYF
NA,TRBV6-1,TRBJ1-1,NA,TGTGCCAGCAGTGCAAGGGACAATCATAACACTGAAGCTTTCTTT,CASSARDNHNTEAFF